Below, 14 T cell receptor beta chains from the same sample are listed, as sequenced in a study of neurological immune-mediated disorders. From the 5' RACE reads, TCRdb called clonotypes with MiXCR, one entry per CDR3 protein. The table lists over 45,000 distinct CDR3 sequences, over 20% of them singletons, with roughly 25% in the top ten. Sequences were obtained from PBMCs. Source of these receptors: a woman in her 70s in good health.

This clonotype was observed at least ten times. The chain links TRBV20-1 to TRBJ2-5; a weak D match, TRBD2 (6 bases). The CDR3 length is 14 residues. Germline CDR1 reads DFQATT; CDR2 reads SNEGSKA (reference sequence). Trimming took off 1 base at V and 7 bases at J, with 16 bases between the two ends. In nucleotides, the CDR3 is TGCAGTGCTAGAGGGGTAGCGGTCCTCCCGACCCAGTACTTC. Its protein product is CSARGVAVLPTQYF.

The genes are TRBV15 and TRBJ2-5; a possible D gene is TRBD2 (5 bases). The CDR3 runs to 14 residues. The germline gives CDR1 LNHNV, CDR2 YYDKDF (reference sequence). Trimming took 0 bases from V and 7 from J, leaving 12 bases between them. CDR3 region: CATSREPSRGTQYF. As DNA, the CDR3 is TGTGCCACCAGCAGAGAACCGTCCCGGGGGACCCAGTACTTC.

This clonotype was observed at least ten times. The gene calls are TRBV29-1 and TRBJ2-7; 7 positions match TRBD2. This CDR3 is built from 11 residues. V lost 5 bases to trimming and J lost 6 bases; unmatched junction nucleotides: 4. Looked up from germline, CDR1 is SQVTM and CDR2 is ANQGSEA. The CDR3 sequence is CSVYGLGEQYF. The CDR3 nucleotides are TGCAGCGTTTACGGACTAGGCGAGCAGTACTTC.

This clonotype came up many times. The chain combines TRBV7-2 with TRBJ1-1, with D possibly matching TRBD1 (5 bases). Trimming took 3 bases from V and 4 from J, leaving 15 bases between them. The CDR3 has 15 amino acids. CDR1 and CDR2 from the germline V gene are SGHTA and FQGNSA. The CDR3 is CASSFDSGWGTEAFF. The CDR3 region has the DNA TGTGCCAGCAGCTTCGATTCAGGGTGGGGCACTGAAGCTTTCTTT.

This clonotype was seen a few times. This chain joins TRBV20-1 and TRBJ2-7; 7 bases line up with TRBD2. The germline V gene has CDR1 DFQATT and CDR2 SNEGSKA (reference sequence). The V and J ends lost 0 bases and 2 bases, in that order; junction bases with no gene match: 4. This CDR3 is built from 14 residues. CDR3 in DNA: TGCAGTGCTAGAGAGGGGGGGAATACCTACGAGCAGTACTTC. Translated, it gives CSAREGGNTYEQYF.

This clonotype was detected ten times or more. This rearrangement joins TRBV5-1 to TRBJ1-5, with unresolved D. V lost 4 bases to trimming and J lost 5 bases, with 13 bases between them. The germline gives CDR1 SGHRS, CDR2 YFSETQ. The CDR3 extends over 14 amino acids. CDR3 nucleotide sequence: TGCGCCAGCAGCCCAACATCTGGAGATCAGCCCCAGCATTTT. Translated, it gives CASSPTSGDQPQHF. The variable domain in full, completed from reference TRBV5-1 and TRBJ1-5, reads KAGVTQTPRYLIKTRGQQVTLSCSPISGHRSVSWYQQTPGQGLQFLFEYFSETQRNKGNFPGRFSGRQFSNSRSEMNVSTLELGDSALYLCASSPTSGDQPQHFGDGTRLSIL.

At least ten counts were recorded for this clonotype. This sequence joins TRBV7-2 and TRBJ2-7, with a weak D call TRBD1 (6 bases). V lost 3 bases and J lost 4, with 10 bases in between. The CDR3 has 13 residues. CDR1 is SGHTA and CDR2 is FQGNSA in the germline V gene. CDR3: CASSLDRAYEQYF. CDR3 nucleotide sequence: TGTGCCAGCAGCTTGGACAGAGCATACGAGCAGTACTTC. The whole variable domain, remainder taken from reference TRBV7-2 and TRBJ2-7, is GAGVSQSPSNKVTEKGKDVELRCDPISGHTALYWYRQSLGQGLEFLIYFQGNSAPDKSGLPSDRFSAERTGGSVSTLTIQRTQQEDSAVYLCASSLDRAYEQYFGPGTRLTVT.

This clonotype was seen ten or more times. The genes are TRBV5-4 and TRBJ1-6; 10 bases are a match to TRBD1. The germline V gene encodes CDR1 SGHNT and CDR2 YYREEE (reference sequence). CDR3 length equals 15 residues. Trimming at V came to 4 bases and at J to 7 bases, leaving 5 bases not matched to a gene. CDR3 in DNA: TGTGCCAGCAGCACCCAGACAGGGGGCAATTCACCCCTCCACTTT. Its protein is CASSTQTGGNSPLHF.

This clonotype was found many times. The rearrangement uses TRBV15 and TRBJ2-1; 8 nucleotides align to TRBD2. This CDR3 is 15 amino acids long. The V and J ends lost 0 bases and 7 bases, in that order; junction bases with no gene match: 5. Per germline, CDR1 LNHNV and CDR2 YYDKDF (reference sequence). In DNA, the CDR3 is TGTGCCACCAGCAGAGATAGCGGGGAATGGAATGAGCAGTTCTTC. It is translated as CATSRDSGEWNEQFF.

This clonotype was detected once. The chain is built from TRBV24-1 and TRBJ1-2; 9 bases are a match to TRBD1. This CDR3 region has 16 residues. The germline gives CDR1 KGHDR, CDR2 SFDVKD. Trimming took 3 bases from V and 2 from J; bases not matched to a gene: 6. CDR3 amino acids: CATSDEDRGGNYGYTF. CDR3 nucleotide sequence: TGTGCCACCAGTGATGAGGACAGGGGAGGGAACTATGGCTACACCTTC.

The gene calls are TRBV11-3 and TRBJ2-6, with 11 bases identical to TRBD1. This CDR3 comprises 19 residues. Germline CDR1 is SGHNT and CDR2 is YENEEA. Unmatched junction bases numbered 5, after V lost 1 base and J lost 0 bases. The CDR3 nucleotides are TGTGCCAGCAGCTTAGGGGACAGGGGGGTACCCTCTGGGGCCAACGTCCTGACTTTC. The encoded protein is CASSLGDRGVPSGANVLTF.

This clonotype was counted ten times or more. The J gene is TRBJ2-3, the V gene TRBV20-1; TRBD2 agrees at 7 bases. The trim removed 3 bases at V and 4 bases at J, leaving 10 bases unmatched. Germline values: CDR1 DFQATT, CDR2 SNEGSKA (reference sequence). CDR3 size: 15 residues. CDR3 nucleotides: TGCAGTGCTAGTGAGCGGGATGGGAAGGCAGATACGCAGTATTTT. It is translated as CSASERDGKADTQYF.

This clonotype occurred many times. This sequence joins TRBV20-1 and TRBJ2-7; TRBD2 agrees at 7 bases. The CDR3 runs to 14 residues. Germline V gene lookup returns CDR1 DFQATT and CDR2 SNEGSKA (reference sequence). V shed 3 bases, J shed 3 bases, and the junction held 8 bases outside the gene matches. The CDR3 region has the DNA TGCAGTGCTAGCATGGCTAGCGGAGGCTACGAGCAGTACTTC. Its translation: CSASMASGGYEQYF.

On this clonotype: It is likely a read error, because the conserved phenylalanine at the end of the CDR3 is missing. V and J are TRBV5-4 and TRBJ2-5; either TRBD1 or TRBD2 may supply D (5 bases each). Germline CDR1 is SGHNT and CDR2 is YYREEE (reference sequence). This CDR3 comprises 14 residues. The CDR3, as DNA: TGTGCCAGCAGCTTGGTTGGGACGGAAGACACCCAGTACTCC. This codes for CASSLVGTEDTQYS.